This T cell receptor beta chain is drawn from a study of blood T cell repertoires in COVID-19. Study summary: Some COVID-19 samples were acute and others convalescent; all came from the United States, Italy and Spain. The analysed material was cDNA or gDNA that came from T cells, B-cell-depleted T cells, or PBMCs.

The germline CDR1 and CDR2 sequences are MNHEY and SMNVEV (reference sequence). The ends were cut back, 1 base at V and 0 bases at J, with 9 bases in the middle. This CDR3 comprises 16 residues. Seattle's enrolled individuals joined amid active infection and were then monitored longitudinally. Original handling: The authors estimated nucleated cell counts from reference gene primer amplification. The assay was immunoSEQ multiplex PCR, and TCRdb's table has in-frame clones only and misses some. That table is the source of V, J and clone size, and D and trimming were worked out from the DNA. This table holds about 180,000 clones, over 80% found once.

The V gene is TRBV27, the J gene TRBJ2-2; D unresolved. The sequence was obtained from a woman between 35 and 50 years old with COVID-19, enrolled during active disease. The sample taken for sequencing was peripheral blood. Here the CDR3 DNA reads TGTGCCAGCAGTTTATTTCAGTTCGCGAACACCGGGGAGCTGTTTTTT. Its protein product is CASSLFQFANTGELFF.